A selection of T cell receptor beta chains follows, all from one sample in a study of shared clonotypes between healthy human individuals. Produced via immunoSEQ multiplex PCR; TCRdb's table is partial and in-frame only. The sample has about 1.5 million clones, around 98% seen once; the top ten hold around 0.47%. The sequencing sample was made of naive CD4+ T cells sorted from blood. The receptors come from a man aged 25-45 years in good health. CDR3s include the opening cysteine and the closing phenylalanine or tryptophan. Each record gives: V gene, D gene, J gene, CDR3 DNA, CDR3 protein. D genes are given only for firm matches.

>TRBV11-3|-|TRBJ2-1
TGTGCCAGCAGCTTATTAAACAATGAGCAGTTCTTC
CASSLLNNEQFF
>TRBV28|-|TRBJ2-3
TGTGCCAGCAGTTTAGGGCTAGCTGCTACTAGCACAGATACGCAGTATTTT
CASSLGLAATSTDTQYF
>TRBV9|TRBD2|TRBJ2-1
TGTGCCAGCTCACCCAACCTAGCGGGATACAATGAGCAGTTCTTC
CASSPNLAGYNEQFF
>TRBV29-1|TRBD1|TRBJ2-7
TGCAGCGTTCTGACAGGGCCCTCCTACGAGCAGTACTTC
CSVLTGPSYEQYF
>TRBV7-2|-|TRBJ2-2
TGTGCCAGCAGCTTAGTCGGCTCTAGAGGAAACACCGGGGAGCTGTTTTTT
CASSLVGSRGNTGELFF
>TRBV19|TRBD1|TRBJ1-1
TGTGCCAGTACTCACAGGGGGCGAAACACTGAAGCTTTCTTT
CASTHRGRNTEAFF
>TRBV28|-|TRBJ1-1
TGTGCCAGCAGTCTAATACCGGGGATGAACACTGAAGCTTTCTTT
CASSLIPGMNTEAFF
>TRBV9|TRBD2|TRBJ2-2
TGTGCCAGCACCCCTCGTGGGGGAGGGTTCACCGGGGAGCTGTTTTTT
CASTPRGGGFTGELFF
>TRBV28|-|TRBJ1-2
TGTGCCAGCAGTTGGGGGCACGGCTACACCTTC
CASSWGHGYTF
>TRBV10-3|TRBD1|TRBJ1-2
TGTGCCATCAGTGAGTCGGGGGACAGCAAATTGACGCAGCGAGGCTACACCTTC
CAISESGDSKLTQRGYTF
>TRBV5-5|TRBD2|TRBJ2-1
TGTGCCAGCAGCTTCCGGGGGGTTAGCTCCTACAATGAGCAGTTCTTC
CASSFRGVSSYNEQFF
>TRBV9|-|TRBJ1-5
TGTGCCAGCAGCCCTAGCTGGGGCAATCAGCCCCAGCATTTT
CASSPSWGNQPQHF
>TRBV6-5|-|TRBJ2-1
TGTGCCAGCAGCCTACGGGAACTCAAGGCCAATGAGCAGTTCTTC
CASSLRELKANEQFF
>TRBV7-2|-|TRBJ1-1
TGTGCCAGCAGCTTGCAGCTTACGCAGGGGATGAACACTGAAGCTTTCTTT
CASSLQLTQGMNTEAFF
>TRBV5-1|TRBD1|TRBJ2-7
TGCGCCAGCAGCGGACAGGGGATTGGACTCTACGAGCAGTACTTC
CASSGQGIGLYEQYF
>TRBV6-5|TRBD1|TRBJ1-2
TGTGCCAGCAGTTACTTGGGACAGGGGAAGGGCTACACCTTC
CASSYLGQGKGYTF
>TRBV29-1|TRBD1|TRBJ1-5
TGCAGCGTTGCGACAGGGCTCAATCAGCCCCAGCATTTT
CSVATGLNQPQHF
>TRBV9|-|TRBJ2-2
TGTGCCAGCAGCCCCCAATCCGGCCCTAACACCGGGGAGCTGTTTTTT
CASSPQSGPNTGELFF
>TRBV7-2|-|TRBJ2-7
TGTGCCAGCAGCTTAGGGGCCGGGCCCGCGGGCGAGCAGTACTTC
CASSLGAGPAGEQYF
>TRBV7-6|TRBD2|TRBJ2-3
TGTGCCAGCAGCTTAGCGGGGACTAGCGGGACAGATACGCAGTATTTT
CASSLAGTSGTDTQYF
>TRBV7-2|TRBD2|TRBJ2-5
TGTGCCAGCAGCTTAGAAGCTAGCGGGATCGAGACCCAGTACTTC
CASSLEASGIETQYF